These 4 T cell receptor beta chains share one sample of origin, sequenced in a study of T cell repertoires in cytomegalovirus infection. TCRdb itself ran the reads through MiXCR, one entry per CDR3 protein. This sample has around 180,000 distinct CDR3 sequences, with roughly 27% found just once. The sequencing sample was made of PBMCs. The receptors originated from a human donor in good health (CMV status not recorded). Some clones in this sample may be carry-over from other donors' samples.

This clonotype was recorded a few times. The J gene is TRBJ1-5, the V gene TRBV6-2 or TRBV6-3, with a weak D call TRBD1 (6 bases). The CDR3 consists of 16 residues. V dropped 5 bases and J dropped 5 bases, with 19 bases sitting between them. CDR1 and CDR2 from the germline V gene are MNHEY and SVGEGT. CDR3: CASSPLFLDSYQPQHF. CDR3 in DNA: TGTGCCAGCAGTCCTCTTTTTCTGGACAGTTATCAGCCCCAGCATTTT.

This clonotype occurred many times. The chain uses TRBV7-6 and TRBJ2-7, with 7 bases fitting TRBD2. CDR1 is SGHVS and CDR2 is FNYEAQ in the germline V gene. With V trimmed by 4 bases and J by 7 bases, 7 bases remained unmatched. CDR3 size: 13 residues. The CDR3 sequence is CASSSSRSGEQYF. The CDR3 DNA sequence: TGTGCCAGCAGCTCGTCACGTAGCGGGGAGCAGTACTTC.

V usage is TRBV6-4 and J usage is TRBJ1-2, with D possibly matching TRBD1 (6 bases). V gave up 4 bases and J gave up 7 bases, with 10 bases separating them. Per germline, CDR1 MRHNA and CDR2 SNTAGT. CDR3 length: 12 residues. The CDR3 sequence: CASSGQEGGYTF. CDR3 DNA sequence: TGTGCCAGCAGTGGACAGGAAGGTGGCTACACCTTC.

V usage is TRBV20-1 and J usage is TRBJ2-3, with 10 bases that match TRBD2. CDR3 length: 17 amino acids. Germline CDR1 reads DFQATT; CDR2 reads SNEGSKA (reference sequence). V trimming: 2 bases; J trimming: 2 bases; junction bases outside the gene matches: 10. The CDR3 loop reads CSARRASGGLNTDTQYF. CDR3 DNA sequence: TGCAGTGCTAGACGAGCTAGCGGGGGCCTAAACACAGATACGCAGTATTTT.